Below, 2 T cell receptor beta chains from the same sample are listed, as sequenced in a study of T-cell memory formation after mild COVID-19. TCRdb itself ran the 5' RACE reads through MiXCR, one entry per CDR3 protein. The data hold around 530,000 distinct CDR3 sequences, with roughly 20% observed a single time. Material for sequencing was PBMCs or a T cell subset sorted from them (not recorded which). The source is an adult woman who had mild COVID-19 (a few samples of this study predate the infection). Cell type and time point are not known.

The chain recombines TRBV13 with TRBJ2-7; the match to TRBD2 covers 10 bases. V shed 5 bases and J 0 bases; nucleotides not matched to a gene: 4. From germline, CDR1 is PRHDT and CDR2 FYEKMQ (reference sequence). This CDR3 is 15 amino acids long. The CDR3 DNA sequence: TGTGCCAGCAGCCGAACTAGCGGGAACTCCTACGAGCAGTACTTC. Residues: CASSRTSGNSYEQYF.

This chain joins TRBV7-2 and TRBJ2-3, with D possibly matching TRBD1 (6 bases). Germline-derived CDR1 and CDR2 are SGHTA and FQGNSA. This CDR3 is built from 14 residues. V lost 1 base, J lost 4 bases, and 9 bases lay in between. The CDR3 here is CASSLDRDADTQYF. CDR3 DNA sequence: TGTGCCAGCAGCTTAGACAGGGACGCAGATACGCAGTATTTT.